This entry concerns a single T cell receptor beta chain. Authors' analysis steps: Using reference gene primer amplification, nucleated cell counts were estimated. Method: immunoSEQ multiplex PCR; TCRdb's copy keeps in-frame clones and lacks some. Clonal size and the V and J genes are those of that table, whereas D and trimming came from the DNA. In the table there are some 400,000 clones, 81% of which are singletons. These data are taken from a study of blood T cell repertoires in COVID-19. On the study more broadly: The United States, Italy and Spain provided the acute and convalescent COVID-19 samples. Sources were T cells, B-cell-depleted T cells, or PBMCs; the material itself was cDNA or gDNA.

V lost 8 bases to trimming and J lost 4 bases, with 14 bases between them. The CDR3 covers 13 residues. Germline CDR1 MNHEY, CDR2 SMNVEV (reference sequence). The V and J genes are TRBV27 and TRBJ1-1, with D unclear. The source of this sequence is a human donor with acute or convalescent COVID-19. The donor label of this sample is uncertain. Sequencing was performed on peripheral blood. CDR3 DNA sequence: TGTGCCAGCCAAGCCGGGGTAGGCACTGAAGCTTTCTTT. Translation gives CASQAGVGTEAFF.